The 28 T cell receptor beta chains in this list originate from one sample, sequenced in a study of vaccination and CD4 T cells after COVID-19. These receptors have no identified antigens. The study sequenced cultured CD4+ T cell DNA using the Oncomine TCR Beta short-read assay. One entry per CDR3 protein, called by TCRdb with MiXCR from the PCR reads. Here the sample spans thousands of distinct CDR3 sequences, approximately 77% being singletons. Treatment denoted: approximately 9-day PBMC culture with coronavirus spike peptide pools or control peptides (ViraFEST assay). Sequenced: CD4+ T cells from blood, cultured in vitro. These TCRs come from a human donor who had recovered from COVID-19.

This clonotype was picked up a small number of times. This rearrangement joins TRBV7-6 to TRBJ1-1; D gene unclear. Trimming took off 5 bases at V and 1 base at J, with 11 bases between the two ends. The CDR3 runs to 14 residues. Germline lookup yields CDR1 SGHVS and CDR2 FNYEAQ. CDR3 protein: CASSPSGGNTEAFF. The CDR3 DNA reads as TGTGCCAGCAGCCCGTCTGGCGGGAACACTGAAGCTTTCTTT.

By share, this clonotype ranks as large. The gene calls are TRBV6-5 and TRBJ1-1; D gene uncertain. CDR1 is MNHEY, CDR2 SVGAGI, per germline. The CDR3 has 13 amino acids. The V end was cut by 0 bases, the J end by 2 bases, with 4 bases between. The chain's CDR3 is CASSYSSNTEAFF. CDR3 nucleotide sequence: TGTGCCAGCAGTTACTCCAGCAACACTGAAGCTTTCTTT.

This chain uses TRBV6-4 with TRBJ1-2; D ambiguous. The ends were cut back, 3 bases at V and 0 bases at J, with 5 bases in the middle. The CDR3 loop spans 13 amino acids. Germline lookup yields CDR1 MRHNA and CDR2 SNTAGT. The CDR3 sequence: CASSETANYGYTF. The CDR3 nucleotides read TGTGCCAGCAGTGAGACCGCTAACTATGGCTACACCTTC.

This clonotype was detected a few times. The chain uses TRBV20-1 and TRBJ1-6; D ambiguous. This CDR3 spans 12 amino acids. The germline V and J ends were trimmed by 5 bases and 5 bases, with 7 bases remaining between them. Germline CDR1 DFQATT, CDR2 SNEGSKA (reference sequence). CDR3 sequence: CSAGRDNSPLHF. The CDR3 coding sequence is TGCAGTGCTGGACGGGATAATTCACCCCTCCACTTT.

The rearrangement links TRBV7-2 to TRBJ2-7; maybe TRBD2 (6 bases). The germline CDR1 and CDR2 sequences are SGHTA and FQGNSA. Trimming stripped 0 bases from V and 0 bases from J, with 12 bases between. This CDR3 has 16 amino acids. The CDR3 DNA is TGTGCCAGCAGCTTAGCGCCGGCTAGCGTCTCCTACGAGCAGTACTTC. It specifies CASSLAPASVSYEQYF.

The chain is built from TRBV6-1 and TRBJ1-6; TRBD1 might be the D (5 bases). The ends were cut back, 8 bases at V and 5 bases at J, with 7 bases in the middle. The CDR3 length is 12 residues. Germline V gene sequence: CDR1 MNHNS, CDR2 SASEGT. CDR3 in amino acids: CASGGNNSPLHF. In DNA form, the CDR3 reads TGTGCCAGCGGGGGAAATAATTCACCCCTCCACTTT.

This clonotype is medium-sized (0.01 to 0.1%). The gene calls are TRBV4-2 and TRBJ2-3; D is ambiguous. The CDR3 contains 14 residues. Germline-derived CDR1 and CDR2 are LGHNA and YNFKEQ. V was shortened by 1 base and J by 4 bases, with 9 bases between the two germline ends. The CDR3 region is CASSQGTSADTQYF. In DNA, the CDR3 is TGTGCCAGCAGCCAAGGGACCTCTGCAGATACGCAGTATTTT.

The chain joins TRBV6-5 to TRBJ1-1, with D tentatively TRBD1 (5 bases). V lost 2 bases and J lost 1, with 8 bases in between. Germline CDR1 MNHEY, CDR2 SVGAGI. CDR3 length: 14 residues. The CDR3 loop is CASSYGGGNTEAFF. The CDR3 bases are TGTGCCAGCAGTTACGGTGGGGGGAACACTGAAGCTTTCTTT.

The gene calls are TRBV24-1 and TRBJ1-2, with unresolved D. V dropped 4 bases and J dropped 5 bases, with 7 bases sitting between them. From germline, CDR1 is KGHDR and CDR2 SFDVKD. The CDR3 has 12 amino acids. The CDR3 nucleotides are TGTGCCACCAGTGACCCTGGATATGGCTACACCTTC. Residues: CATSDPGYGYTF.

The chain joins TRBV20-1 to TRBJ2-4; no clear D. This CDR3 comprises 12 residues. CDR1 DFQATT and CDR2 SNEGSKA come from the germline V gene (reference sequence). V was trimmed by 4 bases and J by 9 bases, leaving 13 bases between them. The CDR3 DNA reads as TGCAGTGCTATTCCGGAGTTCGGCATTCAGTACTTC. It specifies CSAIPEFGIQYF.

The chain links TRBV6-1 to TRBJ2-7, with D tentatively TRBD1 (6 bases). Germline V CDR1 and CDR2: MNHNS, SASEGT. The length of the CDR3 is 13 residues. V gave up 8 bases and J gave up 0 bases, with 11 bases separating them. The CDR3 DNA reads TGTGCCAGCGGGCGACAGGCCTCCTACGAGCAGTACTTC. Its translation: CASGRQASYEQYF.

The rearrangement links TRBV24-1 to TRBJ2-2; 12 bases are shared with TRBD1. The CDR3 is 16 residues long. The germline V gene has CDR1 KGHDR and CDR2 SFDVKD. V lost 4 bases and J lost 8; bases outside the gene matches: 7. The CDR3, as DNA: TGTGCCACCAGTGACTGGGGACAGGGGGCGCGGGGGGAGCTGTTTTTT. This gives the protein CATSDWGQGARGELFF.

The chain links TRBV20-1 to TRBJ1-1; no definite D call. This CDR3 comprises 11 residues. CDR1 is DFQATT and CDR2 is SNEGSKA in the germline V gene (reference sequence). Trimming left V 7 bases short and J 0 bases short, with 6 bases between. In DNA form, the CDR3 reads TGCAGTGGTTACTTGAACACTGAAGCTTTCTTT. Residues: CSGYLNTEAFF.

The V call is TRBV20-1, the J call TRBJ1-2; no definite D call. From germline, CDR1 is DFQATT and CDR2 SNEGSKA (reference sequence). V gave up 1 base and J gave up 14 bases, with 5 bases separating them. There are 8 residues in the CDR3. The CDR3 bases are TGCAGTGCTAGAGGGAGTACCTTC. It encodes CSARGSTF.

The chain carries TRBV5-1 and TRBJ2-5; D is possibly TRBD1 or TRBD2 (5 bases each). Trimming shortened V by 4 bases and J by 1 base, and 17 bases separated the two germline ends. Germline V CDR1 and CDR2: SGHRS, YFSETQ. The CDR3 is made up of 16 amino acids. In nucleotides, the CDR3 is TGCGCCAGCAGCCCGGGGTCGGTGGGGCTCCAAGAGACCCAGTACTTC. This codes for CASSPGSVGLQETQYF.

The CDR3 here is CSAREWGSYGVANYGYTF. The CDR3 DNA sequence: TGCAGTGCTAGAGAGTGGGGGTCCTACGGAGTAGCTAACTATGGCTACACCTTC. The rearrangement links TRBV20-1 to TRBJ1-2; maybe TRBD1 (5 bases). The CDR3 is 18 residues long. V lost 0 bases, J lost 0 bases, and 20 bases lay in between. The V gene's germline CDR1 is DFQATT and CDR2 SNEGSKA (reference sequence).

This clonotype is deemed large. The V and J genes are TRBV19 and TRBJ2-5, with TRBD2 identical over 8 bases. The length of the CDR3 is 16 residues. Germline lookup yields CDR1 LNHDA and CDR2 SQIVND (reference sequence). The V gene end was trimmed by 5 bases and the J gene end by 5 bases; junction bases not matched to a gene: 13. The CDR3 bases are TGTGCCAGTAGTGGGGGACTAGTATTCGCCGGGGAGACCCAGTACTTC. Translated: CASSGGLVFAGETQYF. Variable domain in full (rest from reference TRBV19 and TRBJ2-5): DGGITQSPKYLFRKEGQNVTLSCEQNLNHDAMYWYRQDPGQGLRLIYYSQIVNDFQKGDIAEGYSVSREKKESFPLTVTSAQKNPTAFYLCASSGGLVFAGETQYFGPGTRLLVL.

This chain connects TRBV27 to TRBJ1-6; a weak D match, TRBD1 (5 bases). From germline, CDR1 is MNHEY and CDR2 SMNVEV (reference sequence). V lost 8 bases, J lost 9 bases, and 17 bases lay in between. The CDR3 loop spans 14 amino acids. The CDR3 loop reads CASSSGTGGSPLHF. CDR3 nucleotides: TGTGCCAGCTCGTCCGGGACGGGGGGTTCACCCCTCCACTTT.

The genes are TRBV5-1 and TRBJ2-3, with D maybe TRBD2 (5 bases). The germline V gene encodes CDR1 SGHRS and CDR2 YFSETQ. V was pared by 4 bases and J by 2 bases, with 17 bases between. The CDR3 is 16 amino acids. CDR3 sequence (DNA): TGCGCCAGCAGCGGAGGATCGAGCTACTCCACAGATACGCAGTATTTT. Translation: CASSGGSSYSTDTQYF.

This clonotype is medium-sized (0.01 to 0.1%) by share. The J gene is TRBJ1-6, the V gene TRBV5-1, with 9 bases fitting TRBD1. The CDR3 spans 18 residues. Germline V gene lookup returns CDR1 SGHRS and CDR2 YFSETQ. The V and J ends lost 6 bases and 1 base, in that order; junction bases with no gene match: 11. Here the CDR3 DNA reads TGCGCCAGCATGGAAGGGACAGGGTTGCGGTCCTATAATTCACCCCTCCACTTT. It is translated as CASMEGTGLRSYNSPLHF.

The chain links TRBV11-2 to TRBJ1-5, with D uncertain. Germline CDR1 reads SGHAT; CDR2 reads FQNNGV. The length of the CDR3 is 15 residues. Trimming cost V 5 bases and J 2 bases, with 13 bases left between them. As DNA, the CDR3 is TGTGCCAGCAGCCCACTTGGGCTTGGCAATCAGCCCCAGCATTTT. Its protein product is CASSPLGLGNQPQHF.

The genes are TRBV15 and TRBJ1-1, with D perhaps matching TRBD1 (6 bases). Trimming took 1 base from V and 1 from J, leaving 16 bases between them. There are 17 residues in the CDR3. The germline V gene has CDR1 LNHNV and CDR2 YYDKDF (reference sequence). The CDR3 spells CATSRGQTGGRNTEAFF. CDR3 coding DNA: TGTGCCACCAGCAGAGGACAAACGGGGGGCCGGAACACTGAAGCTTTCTTT.

The CDR3 nucleotides read TGTGCCAGCAGCTTAGCGAGGGGGGCGAACACTGAAGCTTTCTTT. As protein: CASSLARGANTEAFF. The V gene is TRBV7-2, the J gene TRBJ1-1; maybe TRBD1 (6 bases). Germline V CDR1 and CDR2: SGHTA, FQGNSA. Trimming left V 0 bases short and J 1 base short, with 9 bases between. This CDR3 has 15 amino acids.

V and J are TRBV6-2 or TRBV6-3 and TRBJ1-1; D gene ambiguous. Looked up from germline, CDR1 is MNHEY and CDR2 is SVGEGT. This CDR3 has 13 amino acids. Trimming cost V 2 bases and J 5 bases, with 9 bases left between them. In DNA form, the CDR3 reads TGTGCCAGCAGTTACGCGGTTAGGACTGAAGCTTTCTTT. Its translation: CASSYAVRTEAFF.

This clonotype occurred a few times. The CDR3 DNA follows: TGTGCCAGCAGTTCCTACCCGGGACAGGGGGTGTTTGGCAATCAGCCCCAGCATTTT. Residues: CASSSYPGQGVFGNQPQHF. The chain recombines TRBV21-1 with TRBJ1-5; TRBD1, as called in the table, went unchecked against the DNA. TRBV21-1 is noted as a pseudogene. The CDR3 spans 19 residues.

The DNA for the CDR3 is TGCAGTGCTAGAGATCCCGATGACGGATATCCCCAGCATTTT. Its protein product is CSARDPDDGYPQHF. The chain couples TRBV20-1 to TRBJ1-5; D remains unclear. CDR3 length: 14 amino acids. Per the germline V gene, CDR1 is DFQATT and CDR2 is SNEGSKA (reference sequence). Trimming removed 0 bases at V and 10 bases at J, with 16 bases between.

V usage is TRBV21-1 and J usage is TRBJ1-4. TRBV21-1 represents a pseudogene. CDR3 length: 13 residues. The CDR3 nucleotides are TGTGCCCAAGGCCAAAGGGACTATGAAAAACTGTTTTTT. Translation gives CAQGQRDYEKLFF.

The chain is built from TRBV27 and TRBJ2-1, with TRBD1 as a possible D gene (5 bases). V was shortened by 3 bases and J by 3 bases, with 6 bases between the two germline ends. This CDR3 has 13 amino acids. Germline CDR1 MNHEY, CDR2 SMNVEV (reference sequence). The CDR3 bases are TGTGCCAGCAGTTTTGACAGCTACAATGAGCAGTTCTTC. It translates to CASSFDSYNEQFF.